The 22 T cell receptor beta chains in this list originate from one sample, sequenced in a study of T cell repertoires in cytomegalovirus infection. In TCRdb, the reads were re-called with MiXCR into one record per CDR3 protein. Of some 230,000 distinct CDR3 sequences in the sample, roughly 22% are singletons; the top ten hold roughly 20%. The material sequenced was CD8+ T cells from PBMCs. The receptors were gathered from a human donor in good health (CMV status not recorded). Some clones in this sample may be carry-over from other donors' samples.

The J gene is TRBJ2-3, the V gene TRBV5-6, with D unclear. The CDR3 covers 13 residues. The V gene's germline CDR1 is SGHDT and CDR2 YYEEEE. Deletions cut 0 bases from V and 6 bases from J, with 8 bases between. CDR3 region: CASSLGHPDTQYF. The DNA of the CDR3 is TGTGCCAGCAGCTTGGGGCATCCGGATACGCAGTATTTT.

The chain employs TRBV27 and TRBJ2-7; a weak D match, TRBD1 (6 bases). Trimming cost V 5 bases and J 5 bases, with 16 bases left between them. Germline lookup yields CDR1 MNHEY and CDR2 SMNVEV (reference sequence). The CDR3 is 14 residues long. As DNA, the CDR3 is TGTGCCAGCAGTGCCGGGACATCCCTCCACGAGCAGTACTTC. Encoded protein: CASSAGTSLHEQYF.

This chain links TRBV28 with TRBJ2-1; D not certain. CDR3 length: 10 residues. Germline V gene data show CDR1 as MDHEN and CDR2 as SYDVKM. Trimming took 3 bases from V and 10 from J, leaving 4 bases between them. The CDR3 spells CASSFQEQFF. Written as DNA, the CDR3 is TGTGCCAGCAGTTTCCAGGAGCAGTTCTTC.

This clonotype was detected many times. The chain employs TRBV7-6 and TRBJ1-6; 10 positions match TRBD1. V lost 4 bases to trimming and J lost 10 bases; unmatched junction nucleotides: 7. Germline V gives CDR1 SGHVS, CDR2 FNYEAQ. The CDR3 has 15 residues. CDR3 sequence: CASSSGQGIGSPLHF. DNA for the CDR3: TGTGCCAGCAGCTCGGGACAGGGGATAGGATCACCCCTCCACTTT. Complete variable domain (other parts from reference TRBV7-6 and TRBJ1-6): GAGVSQSPRYKVTKRGQDVALRCDPISGHVSLYWYRQALGQGPEFLTYFNYEAQQDKSGLPNDRFSAERPEGSISTLTIQRTEQRDSAMYRCASSSGQGIGSPLHFGNGTRLTVT.

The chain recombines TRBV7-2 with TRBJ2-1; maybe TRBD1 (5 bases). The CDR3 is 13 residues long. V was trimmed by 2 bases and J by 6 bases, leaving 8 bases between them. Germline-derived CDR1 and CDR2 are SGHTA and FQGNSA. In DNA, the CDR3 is TGTGCCAGCAGCTTAACAGGTCTCAATGAGCAGTTCTTC. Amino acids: CASSLTGLNEQFF.

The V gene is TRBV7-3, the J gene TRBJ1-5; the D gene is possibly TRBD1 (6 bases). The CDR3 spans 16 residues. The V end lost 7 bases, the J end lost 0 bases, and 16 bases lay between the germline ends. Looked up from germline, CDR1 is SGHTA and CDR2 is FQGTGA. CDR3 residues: CASTEGTGYSNQPQHF. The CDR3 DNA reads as TGTGCCAGCACCGAAGGCACAGGGTATAGCAATCAGCCCCAGCATTTT. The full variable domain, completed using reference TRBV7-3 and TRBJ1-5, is GAGVSQTPSNKVTEKGKYVELRCDPISGHTALYWYRQSLGQGPEFLIYFQGTGAADDSGLPNDRFFAVRPEGSVSTLKIQRTERGDSAVYLCASTEGTGYSNQPQHFGDGTRLSIL.

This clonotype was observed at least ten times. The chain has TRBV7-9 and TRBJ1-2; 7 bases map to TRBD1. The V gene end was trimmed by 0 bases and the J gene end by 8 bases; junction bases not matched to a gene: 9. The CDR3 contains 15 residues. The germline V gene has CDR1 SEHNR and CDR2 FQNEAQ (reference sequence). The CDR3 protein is CASSLAHPTGHGYTF. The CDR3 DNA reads TGTGCCAGCAGCTTAGCGCACCCGACAGGGCACGGCTACACCTTC. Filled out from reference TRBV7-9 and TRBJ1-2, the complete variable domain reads DTGVSQNPRHKITKRGQNVTFRCDPISEHNRLYWYRQTLGQGPEFLTYFQNEAQLEKSRLLSDRFSAERPKGSFSTLEIQRTEQGDSAMYLCASSLAHPTGHGYTFGSGTRLTVV.

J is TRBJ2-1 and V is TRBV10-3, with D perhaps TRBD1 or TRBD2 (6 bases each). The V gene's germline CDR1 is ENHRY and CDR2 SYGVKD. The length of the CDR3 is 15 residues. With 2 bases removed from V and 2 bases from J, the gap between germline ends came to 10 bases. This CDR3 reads CAISERGDAYNEQFF. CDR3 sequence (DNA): TGTGCCATCAGTGAGAGGGGGGATGCCTACAATGAGCAGTTCTTC.

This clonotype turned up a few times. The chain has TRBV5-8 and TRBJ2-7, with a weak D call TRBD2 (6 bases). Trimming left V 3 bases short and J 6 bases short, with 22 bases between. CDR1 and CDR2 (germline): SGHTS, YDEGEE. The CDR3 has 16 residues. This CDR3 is CASSSGWGTVPGEQYF. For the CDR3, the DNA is TGTGCCAGCAGCTCAGGGTGGGGGACTGTCCCCGGCGAGCAGTACTTC.

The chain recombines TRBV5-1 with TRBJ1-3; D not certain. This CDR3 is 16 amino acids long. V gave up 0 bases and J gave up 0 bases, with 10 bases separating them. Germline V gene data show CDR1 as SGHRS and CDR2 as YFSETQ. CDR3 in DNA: TGCGCCAGCAGCTTGGCCGATACAGACTCTGGAAACACCATATATTTT. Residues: CASSLADTDSGNTIYF.

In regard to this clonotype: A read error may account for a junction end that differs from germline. The DNA of the CDR3 is TGTGCCGGCAGTGCAAAGCAACTAGCGGGCTACACAGATACGCAGTATTTT. Amino acid sequence: CAGSAKQLAGYTDTQYF. The V and J genes are TRBV25-1 and TRBJ2-3; 9 positions agree with TRBD2. The CDR3 is 17 residues long. Germline CDR1 reads MGHDK; CDR2 reads SYGVNS. Full variable domain (missing parts from reference TRBV25-1 and TRBJ2-3): EADIYQTPRYLVIGTGKKITLECSQTMGHDKMYWYQQDPGMELHLIHYSYGVNSTEKGDLSSESTVSRIRTEHFPLTLESARPSHTSQYLCAGSAKQLAGYTDTQYFGPGTRLTVL.

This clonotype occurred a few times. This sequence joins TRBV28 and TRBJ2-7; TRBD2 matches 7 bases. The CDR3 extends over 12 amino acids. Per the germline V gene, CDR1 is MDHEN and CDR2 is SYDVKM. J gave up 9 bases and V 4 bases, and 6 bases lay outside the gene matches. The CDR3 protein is CASSSTSWAQYF. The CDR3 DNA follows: TGTGCCAGCAGTTCGACTAGCTGGGCGCAGTACTTC.

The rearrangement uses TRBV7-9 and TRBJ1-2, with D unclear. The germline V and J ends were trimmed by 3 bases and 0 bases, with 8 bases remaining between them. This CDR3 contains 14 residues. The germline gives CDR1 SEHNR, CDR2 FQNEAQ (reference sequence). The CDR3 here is CASSFQSSNYGYTF. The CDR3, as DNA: TGTGCCAGCAGCTTCCAGTCCTCTAACTATGGCTACACCTTC.

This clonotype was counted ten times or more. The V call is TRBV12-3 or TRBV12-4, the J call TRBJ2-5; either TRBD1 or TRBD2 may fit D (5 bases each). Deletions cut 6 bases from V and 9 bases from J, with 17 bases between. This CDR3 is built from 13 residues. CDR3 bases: TGTGCCAGCAGCGTGGAAAGCGGCAGGGCCCAGTACTTC. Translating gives CASSVESGRAQYF.

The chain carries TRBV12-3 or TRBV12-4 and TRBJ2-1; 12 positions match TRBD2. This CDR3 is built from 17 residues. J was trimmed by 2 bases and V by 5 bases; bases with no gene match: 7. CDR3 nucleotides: TGTGCCAGCAGTGACCGATCTAGCGGGGGGGCCTACAATGAGCAGTTCTTC. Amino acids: CASSDRSSGGAYNEQFF.

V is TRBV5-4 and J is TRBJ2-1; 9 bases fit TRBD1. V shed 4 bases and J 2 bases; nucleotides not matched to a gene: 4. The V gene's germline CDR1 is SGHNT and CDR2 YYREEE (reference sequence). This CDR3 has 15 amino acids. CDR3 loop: CASSPDRGTYNEQFF. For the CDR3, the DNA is TGTGCCAGCAGCCCCGACAGGGGGACCTACAATGAGCAGTTCTTC.

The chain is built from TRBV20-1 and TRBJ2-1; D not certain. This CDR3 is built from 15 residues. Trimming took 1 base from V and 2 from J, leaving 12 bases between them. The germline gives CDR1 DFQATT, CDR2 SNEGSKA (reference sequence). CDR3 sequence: CSARGAWAPYNEQFF. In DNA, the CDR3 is TGCAGTGCTAGAGGAGCTTGGGCCCCCTACAATGAGCAGTTCTTC.

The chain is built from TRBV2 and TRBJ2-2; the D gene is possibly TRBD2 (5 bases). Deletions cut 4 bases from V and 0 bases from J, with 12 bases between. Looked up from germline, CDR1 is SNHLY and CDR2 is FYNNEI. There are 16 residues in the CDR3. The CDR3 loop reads CASSVRGSANTGELFF. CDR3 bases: TGTGCCAGCAGTGTACGGGGAAGCGCGAACACCGGGGAGCTGTTTTTT.

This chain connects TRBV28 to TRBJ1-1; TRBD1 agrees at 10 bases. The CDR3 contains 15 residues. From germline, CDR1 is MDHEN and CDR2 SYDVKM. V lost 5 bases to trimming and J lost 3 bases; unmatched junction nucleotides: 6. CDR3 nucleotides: TGTGCCAGCAGTCACACCGGGACAGGGGACACTGAAGCTTTCTTT. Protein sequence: CASSHTGTGDTEAFF.

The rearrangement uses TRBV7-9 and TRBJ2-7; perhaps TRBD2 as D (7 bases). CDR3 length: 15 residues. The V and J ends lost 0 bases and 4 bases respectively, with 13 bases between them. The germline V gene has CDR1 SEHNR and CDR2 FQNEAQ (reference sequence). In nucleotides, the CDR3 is TGTGCCAGCAGCTTAGCACAAGGGGGGGTGTACGAGCAGTACTTC. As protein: CASSLAQGGVYEQYF. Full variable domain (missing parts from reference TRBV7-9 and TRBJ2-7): DTGVSQNPRHKITKRGQNVTFRCDPISEHNRLYWYRQTLGQGPEFLTYFQNEAQLEKSRLLSDRFSAERPKGSFSTLEIQRTEQGDSAMYLCASSLAQGGVYEQYFGPGTRLTVT.

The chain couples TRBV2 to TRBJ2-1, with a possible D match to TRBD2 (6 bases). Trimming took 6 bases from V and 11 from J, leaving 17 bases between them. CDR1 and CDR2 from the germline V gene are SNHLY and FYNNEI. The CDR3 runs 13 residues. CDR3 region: CASRASGYQQQFF. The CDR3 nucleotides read TGTGCCAGCAGGGCCAGCGGGTATCAGCAGCAGTTCTTC.

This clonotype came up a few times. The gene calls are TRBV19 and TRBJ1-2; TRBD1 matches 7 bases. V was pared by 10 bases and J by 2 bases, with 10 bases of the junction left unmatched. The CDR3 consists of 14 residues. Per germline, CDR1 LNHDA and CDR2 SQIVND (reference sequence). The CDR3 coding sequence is TGTGCCACCCTCAGGGGGGGACTGAACTATGGCTACACCTTC. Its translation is CATLRGGLNYGYTF.